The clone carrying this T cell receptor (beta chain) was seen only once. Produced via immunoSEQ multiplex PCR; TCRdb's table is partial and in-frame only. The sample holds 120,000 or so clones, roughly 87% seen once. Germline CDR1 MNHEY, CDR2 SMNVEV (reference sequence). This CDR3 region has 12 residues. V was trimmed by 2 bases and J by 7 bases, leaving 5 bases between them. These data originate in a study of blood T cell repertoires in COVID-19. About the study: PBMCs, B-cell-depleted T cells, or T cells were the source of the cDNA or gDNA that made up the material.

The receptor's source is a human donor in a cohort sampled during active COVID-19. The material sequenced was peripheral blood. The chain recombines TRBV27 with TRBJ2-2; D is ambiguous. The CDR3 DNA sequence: TGTGCCAGCAGTTTACGGGTCGGGGAGCTGTTTTTT. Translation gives CASSLRVGELFF.